One sample yielded the 27 T cell receptor beta chains listed below, sequenced in a study of OX40 agonist ivuxolimab in advanced cancers. The assay was immunoSEQ multiplex PCR, and TCRdb's table has in-frame clones only and misses some. The sample consists of around 100,000 clones, roughly 89% of them appearing once. The sequences come from CD4+ or CD8+ T cells sorted from blood, collected in a trial of the OX40 agonist ivuxolimab. These receptors were obtained from an adult with an advanced solid tumor such as melanoma, head and neck, liver or kidney cancer.

The J gene is TRBJ1-6, the V gene TRBV10-3; 7 nucleotides align to TRBD1. V dropped 7 bases and J dropped 5; count of bases not matched to a gene: 11. Germline CDR1 is ENHRY and CDR2 is SYGVKD. This CDR3 region has 16 residues. In DNA form, the CDR3 reads TGTGCCATCAACGACCGACAGGGACAGAATAATTCACCCCTCCACTTT. Translation: CAINDRQGQNNSPLHF.

The rearrangement links TRBV19 to TRBJ2-3, with D unclear. The germline V gene has CDR1 LNHDA and CDR2 SQIVND (reference sequence). This CDR3 spans 14 amino acids. The V gene lost 6 bases and the J gene lost 5 bases, with 15 bases spanning the gap. CDR3 loop: CASRPGIRKDTQYF. The DNA for the CDR3 is TGTGCCAGTAGGCCGGGCATAAGGAAAGATACGCAGTATTTT.

This chain uses TRBV9 with TRBJ2-3; 7 nucleotides agree with TRBD2. Losses at the gene ends were 3 bases for V and 2 bases for J; bases not matched to a gene: 6. Germline assignment: CDR1 SGDLS and CDR2 YYNGEE. The CDR3 has 15 residues. The CDR3 is CASSALAAITDTQYF. The CDR3 bases are TGTGCCAGCAGCGCCCTAGCGGCGATCACAGATACGCAGTATTTT. Combining the CDR3 with reference TRBV9 and TRBJ2-3 gives the whole variable domain DSGVTQTPKHLITATGQRVTLRCSPRSGDLSVYWYQQSLDQGLQFLIQYYNGEERAKGNILERFSAQQFPDLHSELNLSSLELGDSALYFCASSALAAITDTQYFGPGTRLTVL.

CDR3 amino acids: CAWSVPTGGNLHNEQFF. As DNA, the CDR3 is TGTGCCTGGAGTGTACCCACCGGCGGGAACCTTCACAATGAGCAGTTCTTC. This chain uses TRBV30 with TRBJ2-1; D is perhaps TRBD2 (6 bases). V gave up 0 bases and J gave up 5 bases, with 20 bases separating them. The CDR3 extends over 17 amino acids. The V gene's germline CDR1 is GTSNPN and CDR2 SVGIG (reference sequence).

The chain employs TRBV5-4 and TRBJ2-2; 13 bases are shared with TRBD2. Losses at the gene ends were 4 bases for V and 3 bases for J; bases not matched to a gene: 3. Germline values: CDR1 SGHNT, CDR2 YYREEE (reference sequence). CDR3 length: 16 residues. The CDR3 loop is CASSKGLAGDTGELFF. DNA of the CDR3: TGTGCCAGCAGCAAAGGACTAGCGGGGGACACCGGGGAGCTGTTTTTT.

As regards this clone: Germline is not matched at one junction end, which may reflect a read error. J is TRBJ1-3 and V is TRBV19; no definite D call. In germline, CDR1 is LNHDA, CDR2 SQIVND (reference sequence). The length of the CDR3 is 14 residues. CDR3 in DNA: TGTGCCAGTAGTATTCGGCCAGCTGGAGACACCATATATTTT. Its translation: CASSIRPAGDTIYF.

A single count supports this clone. The CDR3 nucleotides read TGTGCCAGCAGCCTATTCAGGGGGTCGGTCACTGAAGCTTTCTTT. It encodes CASSLFRGSVTEAFF. This chain connects TRBV11-2 to TRBJ1-1; 7 bases line up with TRBD1. The V segment lost 5 bases and the J segment 4 bases; nucleotides outside the gene matches: 10. There are 15 residues in the CDR3. Germline V gene sequence: CDR1 SGHAT, CDR2 FQNNGV.

The chain combines TRBV18 with TRBJ2-5; 9 bases agree with TRBD2. The CDR3 is 17 residues long. Losses at the gene ends were 3 bases for V and 5 bases for J; bases not matched to a gene: 13. Germline CDR1 reads KGHSH; CDR2 reads LQKENI. CDR3 residues: CASSPSAPGLAKETQYF. DNA of the CDR3: TGTGCCAGCTCACCCTCCGCCCCGGGACTAGCTAAGGAGACCCAGTACTTC.

This clone is a singleton in its sample. The chain combines TRBV10-2 with TRBJ2-4, with 9 bases that match TRBD2. V shed 9 bases and J 7 bases; nucleotides not matched to a gene: 4. Germline V gene sequence: CDR1 WSHSY, CDR2 SAAADI. This CDR3 comprises 12 residues. In DNA, the CDR3 is TGCGCCAGTGGGACTAGCATTAACATTCAGTACTTC. This sequence encodes CASGTSINIQYF.

Details on this clone: The identical CDR3 is also encoded by other nucleotide sequences in the sample. The chain employs TRBV27 and TRBJ2-3; unclear D gene. Trimming removed 2 bases from V and 1 base from J, with 4 bases in between. CDR1 is MNHEY and CDR2 is SMNVEV in the germline V gene (reference sequence). This CDR3 region has 13 residues. Written as DNA, the CDR3 is TGTGCCAGCAGTTTACGGGGCACAGATACGCAGTATTTT. It specifies CASSLRGTDTQYF.

The rearrangement links TRBV30 to TRBJ1-5, with 7 bases aligning to TRBD1. This CDR3 contains 14 residues. Germline-derived CDR1 and CDR2 are GTSNPN and SVGIG (reference sequence). V trimming: 2 bases; J trimming: 5 bases; junction bases outside the gene matches: 6. The CDR3 sequence: CAWSRAGGYQPQHF. The CDR3 DNA sequence: TGTGCCTGGAGTAGGGCAGGGGGTTATCAGCCCCAGCATTTT.

J is TRBJ2-3 and V is TRBV5-1; 7 bases map to TRBD1. The J segment lost 2 bases and the V segment lost 4 bases, leaving 7 bases of the junction unmatched. Germline assignment: CDR1 SGHRS and CDR2 YFSETQ. The CDR3 loop spans 15 amino acids. CDR3 residues: CASSIAGGPTDTQYF. CDR3 DNA sequence: TGCGCCAGCAGCATAGCAGGGGGACCCACAGATACGCAGTATTTT.

V gene TRBV6-1 combines with J gene TRBJ2-2; D is uncertain. Germline V gene sequence: CDR1 MNHNS, CDR2 SASEGT. This CDR3 is built from 19 residues. The ends were cut back, 2 bases at V and 0 bases at J, with 19 bases in the middle. In nucleotides, the CDR3 is TGTGCCAGCAGTGAAAGGCAGCCACCTTCTCTTCCGAACACCGGGGAGCTGTTTTTT. Protein sequence: CASSERQPPSLPNTGELFF.

The chain recombines TRBV6-5 with TRBJ1-2; D unresolved. CDR3 length equals 13 residues. CDR1 and CDR2 from the germline V gene are MNHEY and SVGAGI. V lost 0 bases and J 6 bases, leaving 8 bases between the germline ends. CDR3 sequence reads: CASSYSKRHGYTF. The DNA for the CDR3 is TGTGCCAGCAGTTACTCGAAACGGCATGGCTACACCTTC.

This clone occurred once. The rearrangement uses TRBV19 and TRBJ2-1, with 10 bases matching TRBD2. J was trimmed by 9 bases and V by 3 bases; bases with no gene match: 11. The germline CDR1 and CDR2 sequences are LNHDA and SQIVND (reference sequence). The CDR3 covers 16 residues. In DNA form, the CDR3 reads TGTGCCAGTAGTATCGTAACGGGTAGCGGGGGGCGTGAGCAGTTCTTC. Its translation is CASSIVTGSGGREQFF.

V gene TRBV19 combines with J gene TRBJ1-1; 8 positions match TRBD1. Germline trimming cut 3 bases from V and 7 bases from J; bases unmatched to any gene: 4. This CDR3 comprises 13 residues. CDR1 is LNHDA and CDR2 is SQIVND in the germline V gene (reference sequence). The CDR3 region is CASSIGQGLEAFF. The CDR3 DNA reads as TGTGCCAGTAGTATTGGACAGGGACTTGAAGCTTTCTTT.

The V gene is TRBV5-1, the J gene TRBJ1-1, with D perhaps TRBD1 (5 bases). The germline V and J ends were trimmed by 4 bases and 0 bases, with 13 bases remaining between them. This CDR3 region has 15 residues. Germline lookup yields CDR1 SGHRS and CDR2 YFSETQ. For the CDR3, the DNA is TGCGCCAGCAGCCGGGACGGAAACATGAACACTGAAGCTTTCTTT. Translation: CASSRDGNMNTEAFF.

The chain is built from TRBV2 and TRBJ1-2; unclear D gene. The CDR3 has 13 residues. The germline CDR1 and CDR2 sequences are SNHLY and FYNNEI. The V gene lost 4 bases and the J gene lost 0 bases, with 6 bases spanning the gap. The CDR3 loop is CASSADSNYGYTF. CDR3 DNA: TGTGCCAGCAGTGCGGACTCTAACTATGGCTACACCTTC.

The chain is built from TRBV19 and TRBJ2-1; TRBD1 agrees at 11 bases. This CDR3 region has 16 residues. Trimming removed 5 bases from V and 4 bases from J; junction bases left unmatched: 7. Germline CDR1 reads LNHDA; CDR2 reads SQIVND (reference sequence). DNA of the CDR3: TGTGCCAGTAGTGCCGGACAGGGGGCAAATTACAATGAGCAGTTCTTC. The encoded protein is CASSAGQGANYNEQFF.

This chain joins TRBV28 and TRBJ2-5; tentatively, D is TRBD2 (6 bases). This CDR3 has 17 residues. The V and J ends lost 0 bases and 1 base respectively, with 15 bases between them. CDR1 and CDR2 (germline): MDHEN, SYDVKM. The CDR3 region is CASSLWYGSGLQETQYF. The CDR3 DNA reads as TGTGCCAGCAGTTTATGGTATGGCAGCGGGCTCCAAGAGACCCAGTACTTC.

This chain connects TRBV5-1 to TRBJ1-2, with a weak D call TRBD1 (5 bases). This CDR3 contains 15 residues. V was clipped by 2 bases and J by 6 bases, with 17 bases between them. The germline CDR1 and CDR2 sequences are SGHRS and YFSETQ. CDR3: CASSFQRDGPHGYTF. Here the CDR3 DNA reads TGCGCCAGCAGCTTTCAAAGGGACGGGCCACATGGCTACACCTTC.

The chain has TRBV2 and TRBJ1-6; 8 positions agree with TRBD1. The J segment lost 7 bases and the V segment lost 6 bases, leaving 5 bases of the junction unmatched. The CDR3 consists of 14 residues. Germline CDR1 SNHLY, CDR2 FYNNEI. CDR3 nucleotides: TGTGCCAGCAGCGTAGACAGGGGAAATTCACCCCTCCACTTT. Its protein product is CASSVDRGNSPLHF. The entire variable domain, with the rest obtained from reference TRBV2 and TRBJ1-6, is as follows: EPEVTQTPSHQVTQMGQEVILRCVPISNHLYFYWYRQILGQKVEFLVSFYNNEISEKSEIFDDQFSVERPDGSNFTLKIRSTKLEDSAMYFCASSVDRGNSPLHFGNGTRLTVT.

This clone was recorded a few times. The chain carries TRBV9 and TRBJ2-5; D gene uncertain. V was shortened by 2 bases and J by 2 bases, with 7 bases between the two germline ends. CDR1 and CDR2 (germline): SGDLS, YYNGEE. This CDR3 region has 13 residues. CDR3: CASSVSPQETQYF. CDR3 coding DNA: TGTGCCAGCAGCGTTAGCCCTCAAGAGACCCAGTACTTC.

This clone was recorded only once. The rearrangement links TRBV6-1 to TRBJ2-2; D may be TRBD2 (5 bases). With 7 bases removed from V and 2 bases from J, the gap between germline ends came to 14 bases. CDR1 and CDR2 from the germline V gene are MNHNS and SASEGT. This CDR3 is built from 15 residues. CDR3 DNA sequence: TGTGCCAGCACCCCGAGTAGCGTTAACACCGGGGAGCTGTTTTTT. This gives the protein CASTPSSVNTGELFF.

CDR3 sequence (DNA): TGTGCCAGCAGCATTACGGGGAGGGTTTCATCGCGGGGGCACGAGCAGTACTTC. This gives the protein CASSITGRVSSRGHEQYF. The rearrangement joins TRBV7-9 to TRBJ2-7; D is perhaps TRBD2 (7 bases). V was pared by 5 bases and J by 5 bases, with 28 bases between. Germline V gene sequence: CDR1 SEHNR, CDR2 FQNEAQ (reference sequence). The CDR3 contains 18 residues.

The chain recombines TRBV7-8 with TRBJ1-4; a possible D gene is TRBD1 (6 bases). Germline CDR1 SGHVS, CDR2 FQNEAQ. Trimming stripped 0 bases from V and 2 bases from J, with 10 bases between. There are 16 residues in the CDR3. CDR3 sequence: CASSLALGGTNEKLFF. The CDR3 coding sequence is TGTGCCAGCAGCTTAGCGCTAGGGGGGACTAATGAAAAACTGTTTTTT.

V gene TRBV29-1 combines with J gene TRBJ1-1, with 7 nucleotides matching TRBD1. The junction had 5 bases not matched to a gene; V was cut back by 6 bases and J by 4 bases. This CDR3 is 12 amino acids long. Per germline, CDR1 SQVTM and CDR2 ANQGSEA. The CDR3 DNA is TGCAGCGTAAGAAGACAGGGCACTGAAGCTTTCTTT. Protein product: CSVRRQGTEAFF.